Listed below are T cell receptor beta chains from one sample, sequenced in a study of T cell changes during pregnancy in multiple sclerosis. Data came from immunoSEQ multiplex PCR; TCRdb stores just in-frame clones and leaves some out. The sample holds tens of thousands of clones, around 93% seen once. The input for sequencing was CD8+ T cells from peripheral blood mononuclear cells, taken after pregnancy. Source of these receptors: a female donor with multiple sclerosis, enrolled in a pregnancy study. The CDR3 runs from the conserved cysteine through the conserved F or W. A D gene is named only where the DNA matches it firmly. Expanded clones are given a class, and other clones once, few, many or no size at all.

clone size: -
V gene: TRBV29-1
D gene: TRBD2
J gene: TRBJ2-7
CDR3 DNA: TGCAGCGTTGGGGGTGCCGGGACTAGCGGATACGAGCAGTACTTC
CDR3 protein: CSVGGAGTSGYEQYF

clone size: -
V gene: TRBV6-6
D gene: TRBD2
J gene: TRBJ2-7
CDR3 DNA: TGTGCCAGCAGCTTAGCGGGAGGATGGGTATACGAGCAGTACTTC
CDR3 protein: CASSLAGGWVYEQYF

clone size: -
V gene: TRBV5-1
D gene: TRBD1
J gene: TRBJ1-3
CDR3 DNA: TGCGCCAGCAGCCCGTCGGACAGGGCTGGAAACACCATATATTTT
CDR3 protein: CASSPSDRAGNTIYF

clone size: -
V gene: TRBV7-9
D gene: -
J gene: TRBJ1-1
CDR3 DNA: TGTGCCAGCAGCTCTCCCGGAGCGGTGCCTAGAGCCACTGAAGCTTTCTTT
CDR3 protein: CASSSPGAVPRATEAFF

clone size: -
V gene: TRBV2
D gene: -
J gene: TRBJ1-3
CDR3 DNA: TGTGCCAGCATCGGGACATTGACTCTCGGAAACACCATATATTTT
CDR3 protein: CASIGTLTLGNTIYF

clone size: -
V gene: TRBV2
D gene: TRBD2
J gene: TRBJ2-1
CDR3 DNA: TGTGCCAGCAGTGACCAGACTAGCAGGCAGTTCTTC
CDR3 protein: CASSDQTSRQFF

clone size: -
V gene: TRBV7-9
D gene: TRBD1
J gene: TRBJ1-5
CDR3 DNA: TGTGCCAGCAGCGGGTACGGGACAGCCAATCAGCCCCAGCATTTT
CDR3 protein: CASSGYGTANQPQHF

clone size: once
V gene: TRBV29-1
D gene: -
J gene: TRBJ2-7
CDR3 DNA: TGCAGCGTTGAGCAACCCTCAGGGCCCGAGCAGTACTTC
CDR3 protein: CSVEQPSGPEQYF

clone size: -
V gene: TRBV5-1
D gene: TRBD1
J gene: TRBJ1-1
CDR3 DNA: TGCGCCAGCTGGGACAGGGGGCTGAACACTGAAGCTTTCTTT
CDR3 protein: CASWDRGLNTEAFF

clone size: -
V gene: TRBV7-2
D gene: TRBD2
J gene: TRBJ2-7
CDR3 DNA: TGTGCCAGCAGTCCCGGGGGGTCTTACGAGCAGTACTTC
CDR3 protein: CASSPGGSYEQYF

clone size: -
V gene: TRBV19
D gene: -
J gene: TRBJ1-5
CDR3 DNA: TGTGCCAGTAGTAACCGGGACATCCGAGAGGCCCAGCATTTT
CDR3 protein: CASSNRDIREAQHF

clone size: -
V gene: TRBV4-3
D gene: TRBD1
J gene: TRBJ2-7
CDR3 DNA: TGCGCCAGCAGCCCCAAAACCCCCGGACAGGGGGTGGGTAGGTCCTACGAGCAGTACTTC
CDR3 protein: CASSPKTPGQGVGRSYEQYF

clone size: once
V gene: TRBV4-2
D gene: TRBD1
J gene: TRBJ1-4
CDR3 DNA: TGTGCCAGCAGCCAAGATGGGATTACAGGGGGCGCATTTGAAAAACTGTTTTTT
CDR3 protein: CASSQDGITGGAFEKLFF

clone size: -
V gene: TRBV9
D gene: TRBD2
J gene: TRBJ2-7
CDR3 DNA: TGTGCCAGCAGCCCAGCTAGCGGGGGGTTTACTTACGAGCAGTACTTC
CDR3 protein: CASSPASGGFTYEQYF

clone size: -
V gene: TRBV28
D gene: TRBD1
J gene: TRBJ1-1
CDR3 DNA: TGTGCCAGCAGTTCCTCGAGGCAACCGGGACAGGTGACATATGAAGCTTTCTTT
CDR3 protein: CASSSSRQPGQVTYEAFF

clone size: -
V gene: TRBV7-9
D gene: -
J gene: TRBJ1-3
CDR3 DNA: TGTGCCAGCAGCCCCGCGGGGGGGGCGGGCTACACCATATATTTT
CDR3 protein: CASSPAGGAGYTIYF

clone size: -
V gene: TRBV14
D gene: -
J gene: TRBJ2-4
CDR3 DNA: TGTGCCAGCAGCCAAGCATCAGTGGCCAAAAACATTCAGTACTTC
CDR3 protein: CASSQASVAKNIQYF

clone size: -
V gene: TRBV7-6
D gene: -
J gene: TRBJ1-3
CDR3 DNA: TGTGCCAGCAGCCCCACAGTGGCAGATGGAAACACCATATATTTT
CDR3 protein: CASSPTVADGNTIYF

clone size: -
V gene: TRBV7-9
D gene: -
J gene: TRBJ1-1
CDR3 DNA: TGTGCCAGCAGTGGACTCATGAACACTGAAGCTTTCTTT
CDR3 protein: CASSGLMNTEAFF

clone size: -
V gene: TRBV4-1
D gene: TRBD1
J gene: TRBJ1-1
CDR3 DNA: TGCGCCAGCAGCCAAGTACAGGGGGGCACTGAAGCTTTCTTT
CDR3 protein: CASSQVQGGTEAFF

clone size: -
V gene: TRBV6-5
D gene: TRBD1
J gene: TRBJ1-2
CDR3 DNA: TGTGCCAGCAGGACAGGGGCTAACTATGGCTACACCTTC
CDR3 protein: CASRTGANYGYTF

clone size: -
V gene: TRBV5-4
D gene: TRBD2
J gene: TRBJ2-2
CDR3 DNA: TGTGCCAGCAGCTTGGGGGGCGCGGGAGGTCCCTGGCCTGCCGGGGAGCTGTTTTTT
CDR3 protein: CASSLGGAGGPWPAGELFF

clone size: -
V gene: TRBV5-4
D gene: -
J gene: TRBJ2-7
CDR3 DNA: TGTGCCAGCAGCTTCCCAGGGGTGGACTACGAGCAGTACTTC
CDR3 protein: CASSFPGVDYEQYF

clone size: -
V gene: TRBV28
D gene: -
J gene: TRBJ2-7
CDR3 DNA: TGTGCCAGCAGTCAGAGACATGTTCCCTACGAGCAGTACTTC
CDR3 protein: CASSQRHVPYEQYF

clone size: once
V gene: TRBV5-8
D gene: TRBD1
J gene: TRBJ1-5
CDR3 DNA: TGTGCCAGCAGCTTCAGGTCGGGACAGGATCCGAACCAGCATTTT
CDR3 protein: CASSFRSGQDPNQHF

clone size: -
V gene: TRBV19
D gene: TRBD2
J gene: TRBJ2-2
CDR3 DNA: TGTGCCAGTTCGACGGGGACTAGCGGAACTAGCGCCGGGGAGCTGTTTTTT
CDR3 protein: CASSTGTSGTSAGELFF

clone size: once
V gene: TRBV7-7
D gene: TRBD2
J gene: TRBJ2-1
CDR3 DNA: TGTGCCAGCAGCTTTGGCGGGGGGGCCGATGAGCAGTTCTTC
CDR3 protein: CASSFGGGADEQFF

clone size: -
V gene: TRBV5-4
D gene: -
J gene: TRBJ2-7
CDR3 DNA: TGTGCCAGCAGCTTGGAGCCCATGAGCTACGAGCAGTACTTC
CDR3 protein: CASSLEPMSYEQYF

clone size: -
V gene: TRBV28
D gene: TRBD2
J gene: TRBJ2-7
CDR3 DNA: TGTGCCAGCAGTTACTCTCGGACTAGCGGATTCTACGAGCAGTACTTC
CDR3 protein: CASSYSRTSGFYEQYF

clone size: once
V gene: TRBV5-1
D gene: TRBD2
J gene: TRBJ2-1
CDR3 DNA: TGCGCCAGCAGCTTGGACAGCGGGAGGGCGAACAATGAGCAGTTCTTC
CDR3 protein: CASSLDSGRANNEQFF

clone size: -
V gene: TRBV7-9
D gene: -
J gene: TRBJ2-1
CDR3 DNA: TGTGCCAGCAGCTTTACGCAGGCCCACAATGAGCAGTTCTTC
CDR3 protein: CASSFTQAHNEQFF

clone size: -
V gene: TRBV7-9
D gene: -
J gene: TRBJ2-4
CDR3 DNA: TGTGCCAGCAGCCAGGCAGGGGGGCCCTTCGCCAAAAACATTCAGTACTTC
CDR3 protein: CASSQAGGPFAKNIQYF

clone size: -
V gene: TRBV7-9
D gene: TRBD2
J gene: TRBJ2-7
CDR3 DNA: TGTGCCAGCAGCCCCCTGGGCGGGAGCTCCTACGAGCAGTACTTC
CDR3 protein: CASSPLGGSSYEQYF

clone size: once
V gene: TRBV13
D gene: TRBD1
J gene: TRBJ2-1
CDR3 DNA: TGTGCCAGCAGCTCCGGGACAGGGTCCTACAATGAGCAGTTCTTC
CDR3 protein: CASSSGTGSYNEQFF

clone size: once
V gene: TRBV11-1
D gene: -
J gene: TRBJ2-5
CDR3 DNA: TGTGCCAGCAGCCTACTTGCTTCGGGGACCCAGTACTTC
CDR3 protein: CASSLLASGTQYF

clone size: -
V gene: TRBV30
D gene: -
J gene: TRBJ1-1
CDR3 DNA: TGTGCCTGGAGTGTCCCAGGGGCTACTGAAGCTTTCTTT
CDR3 protein: CAWSVPGATEAFF

clone size: once
V gene: TRBV28
D gene: TRBD1
J gene: TRBJ2-7
CDR3 DNA: TGTGCCAGCAGTTTAGGGGCAGGGGGCGAGCAGTACTTC
CDR3 protein: CASSLGAGGEQYF

clone size: -
V gene: TRBV27
D gene: TRBD2
J gene: TRBJ2-1
CDR3 DNA: TGTGCCAGTCTAGCGGGAGGGCCGGGCGGGGTTGAGCAGTTCTTC
CDR3 protein: CASLAGGPGGVEQFF

clone size: once
V gene: TRBV7-6
D gene: TRBD2
J gene: TRBJ2-1
CDR3 DNA: TGTGCCAGCAGCTTAGCTACGCTAGCGGGGCACTACTACAATGAGCAGTTCTTC
CDR3 protein: CASSLATLAGHYYNEQFF

clone size: -
V gene: TRBV13
D gene: -
J gene: TRBJ2-7
CDR3 DNA: TGTGCCAGCAGCTGGGGGGCGGGAGCGCGCGAGCAGTACTTC
CDR3 protein: CASSWGAGAREQYF

clone size: -
V gene: TRBV5-3
D gene: -
J gene: TRBJ2-3
CDR3 DNA: TGTGCCAGAAGCACCCGCAGGGAGGCAGGAGATACGCAGTATTTT
CDR3 protein: CARSTRREAGDTQYF

clone size: -
V gene: TRBV27
D gene: TRBD2
J gene: TRBJ2-3
CDR3 DNA: TGTGCCAGCAGTTCGCAGCGGGAGGATACGCAGTATTTT
CDR3 protein: CASSSQREDTQYF

clone size: -
V gene: TRBV5-1
D gene: TRBD1
J gene: TRBJ1-2
CDR3 DNA: TGCGCCAGCGCACCTTCAACAGGGGCTTACAACTATGGCTACACCTTC
CDR3 protein: CASAPSTGAYNYGYTF

clone size: once
V gene: TRBV6-1
D gene: -
J gene: TRBJ1-5
CDR3 DNA: TGTGCCAGCAGTGAAGAGGTAGACAACAATCAGCCCCAGCATTTT
CDR3 protein: CASSEEVDNNQPQHF

clone size: once
V gene: TRBV5-1
D gene: TRBD1
J gene: TRBJ2-7
CDR3 DNA: TGCGCCAGCAGCGTACAGGGGGACGACTACGAGCAGTACTTC
CDR3 protein: CASSVQGDDYEQYF

clone size: -
V gene: TRBV4-1
D gene: -
J gene: TRBJ2-2
CDR3 DNA: TGCGCCAGCAGCCAATTTTGGCAGAACACCGGGGAGCTGTTTTTT
CDR3 protein: CASSQFWQNTGELFF

clone size: -
V gene: TRBV7-3
D gene: TRBD1
J gene: TRBJ2-3
CDR3 DNA: TGTGCCAGCAGCTTGGGACAGGCTAGCACAGATACGCAGTATTTT
CDR3 protein: CASSLGQASTDTQYF

clone size: -
V gene: TRBV4-3
D gene: -
J gene: TRBJ2-6
CDR3 DNA: TGCGCCAGCAGCCAAGATTGGACAGAAATTTCTGGGGCCAACGTCCTGACTTTC
CDR3 protein: CASSQDWTEISGANVLTF

clone size: -
V gene: TRBV4-2
D gene: TRBD2
J gene: TRBJ2-7
CDR3 DNA: TGTGCCAGCAGCCCTCTAGTGACTAGCGGGATCTACGAGCAGTACTTC
CDR3 protein: CASSPLVTSGIYEQYF

clone size: -
V gene: TRBV7-8
D gene: -
J gene: TRBJ1-1
CDR3 DNA: TGTGCCAGCAGCCAGATGAACACTGAAGCTTTCTTT
CDR3 protein: CASSQMNTEAFF

clone size: -
V gene: TRBV10-3
D gene: -
J gene: TRBJ2-1
CDR3 DNA: TGTGCCATCATGGACAGCTCCTACAATGAGCAGTTCTTC
CDR3 protein: CAIMDSSYNEQFF

clone size: -
V gene: TRBV7-8
D gene: -
J gene: TRBJ1-2
CDR3 DNA: TGTGCCAGCAGCTTAGGTTCCGATGGCTACACCTTC
CDR3 protein: CASSLGSDGYTF

clone size: -
V gene: TRBV7-3
D gene: TRBD2
J gene: TRBJ2-3
CDR3 DNA: TGTGCCAGCAGCTTCAGCGGGAGGGTTGCAGATACGCAGTATTTT
CDR3 protein: CASSFSGRVADTQYF

clone size: -
V gene: TRBV4-2
D gene: -
J gene: TRBJ2-7
CDR3 DNA: TGTGCCAGCAGCCAAGATCGTACAGGCATGATGGAGCAGTACTTC
CDR3 protein: CASSQDRTGMMEQYF